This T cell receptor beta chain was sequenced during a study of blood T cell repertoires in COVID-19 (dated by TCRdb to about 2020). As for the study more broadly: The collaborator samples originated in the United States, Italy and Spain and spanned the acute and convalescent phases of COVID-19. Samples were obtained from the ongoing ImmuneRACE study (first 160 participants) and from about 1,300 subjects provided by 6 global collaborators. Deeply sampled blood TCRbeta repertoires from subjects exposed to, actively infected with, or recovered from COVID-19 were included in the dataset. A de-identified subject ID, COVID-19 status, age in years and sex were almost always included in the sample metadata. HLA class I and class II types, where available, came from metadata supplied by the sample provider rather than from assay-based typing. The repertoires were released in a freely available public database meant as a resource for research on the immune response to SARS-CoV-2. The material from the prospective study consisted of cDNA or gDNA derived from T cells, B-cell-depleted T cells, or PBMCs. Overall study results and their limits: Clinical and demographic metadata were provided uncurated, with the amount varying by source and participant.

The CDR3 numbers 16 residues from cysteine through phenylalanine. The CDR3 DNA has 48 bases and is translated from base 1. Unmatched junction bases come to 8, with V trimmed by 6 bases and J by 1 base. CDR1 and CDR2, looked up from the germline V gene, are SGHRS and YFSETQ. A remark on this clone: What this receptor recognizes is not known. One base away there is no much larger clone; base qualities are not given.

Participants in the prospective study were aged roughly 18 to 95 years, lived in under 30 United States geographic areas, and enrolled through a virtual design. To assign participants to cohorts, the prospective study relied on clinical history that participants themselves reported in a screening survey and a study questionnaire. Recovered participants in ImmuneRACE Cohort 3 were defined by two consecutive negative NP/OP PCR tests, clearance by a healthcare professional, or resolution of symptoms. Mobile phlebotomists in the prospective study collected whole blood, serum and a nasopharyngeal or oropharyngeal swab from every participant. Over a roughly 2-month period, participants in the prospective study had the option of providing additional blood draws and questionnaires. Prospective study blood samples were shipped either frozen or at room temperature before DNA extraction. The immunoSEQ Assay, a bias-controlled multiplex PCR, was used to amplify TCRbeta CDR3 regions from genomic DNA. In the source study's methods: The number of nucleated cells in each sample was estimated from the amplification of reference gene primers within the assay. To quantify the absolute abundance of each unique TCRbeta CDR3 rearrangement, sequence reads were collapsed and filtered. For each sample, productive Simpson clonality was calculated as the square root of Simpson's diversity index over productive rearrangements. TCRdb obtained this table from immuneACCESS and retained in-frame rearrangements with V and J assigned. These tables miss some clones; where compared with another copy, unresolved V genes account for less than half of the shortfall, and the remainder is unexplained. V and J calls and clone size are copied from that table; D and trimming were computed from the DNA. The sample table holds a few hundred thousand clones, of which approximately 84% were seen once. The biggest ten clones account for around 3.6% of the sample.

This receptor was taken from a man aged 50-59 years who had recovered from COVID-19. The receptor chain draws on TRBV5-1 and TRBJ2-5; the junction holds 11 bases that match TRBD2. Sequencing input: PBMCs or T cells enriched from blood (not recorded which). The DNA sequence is TGCGCCAGCACCCCCGGACTAGCGGGCCGCCAAGAGACCCAGTACTTC. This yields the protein CASTPGLAGRQETQYF.